Detailed here is one T cell receptor beta chain. Authors' methods: Reference gene primer amplification yielded estimated nucleated cell counts. The assay was immunoSEQ multiplex PCR, and TCRdb's table has in-frame clones only and misses some. V, J and clone size reflect that table, while D and trimming were determined from the DNA. The repertoire consists of about 110,000 clones, with 88% occurring once and the leading ten covering over 2%. The data derive from a study of blood T cell repertoires in COVID-19. Study in general: Researchers got acute and convalescent COVID-19 samples from the United States, Italy and Spain.

This CDR3 contains 16 residues. The germline gives CDR1 SGHTA, CDR2 FQGNSA. V lost 1 base and J 2 bases, leaving 12 bases between the germline ends. Material: peripheral blood. The source is a human donor in a cohort sampled during active COVID-19. The chain carries TRBV7-2 and TRBJ2-1; the D gene is possibly TRBD2 (6 bases). This CDR3 reads CASSLVRGGTYNEQFF. The CDR3 DNA sequence: TGTGCCAGCAGCTTAGTAAGAGGAGGGACCTACAATGAGCAGTTCTTC.